This T cell receptor beta chain was documented in a study of T cells after yellow fever vaccination. Overall study results and limits: Subsequent booster samples again held most clones from primary vaccination (just under 98% CD4, 88% CD8). Abundant clonotypes from the bulk population could contaminate FACS-sorted repertoires.

With 6 bases clipped from V and 0 bases from J, the junction kept 5 bases outside the gene matches. CDR3 size: 16 residues. Germline CDR1 and CDR2: ENHRY and SYGVKD. In TCRdb, the 5' RACE reads were re-called with MiXCR into one record per CDR3 protein. The sample lists just under 85,000 distinct CDR3 sequences; 10% to 15% were seen once. This clonotype was seen only a few times. Specimen: CD8+ T cells not binding an NS4B(214-222) dextramer, sorted from PBMCs, collected approximately 20 days after the first yellow fever vaccination. This receptor was identified in a man between 18 and 35 years old who received the YFV17D yellow fever vaccine. V is TRBV10-3 and J is TRBJ2-3; TRBD2 aligns across 11 bases. The CDR3 is CAIRPLAGGSTDTQYF. In DNA, the CDR3 is TGTGCCATCAGACCCTTAGCGGGGGGGAGCACAGATACGCAGTATTTT.